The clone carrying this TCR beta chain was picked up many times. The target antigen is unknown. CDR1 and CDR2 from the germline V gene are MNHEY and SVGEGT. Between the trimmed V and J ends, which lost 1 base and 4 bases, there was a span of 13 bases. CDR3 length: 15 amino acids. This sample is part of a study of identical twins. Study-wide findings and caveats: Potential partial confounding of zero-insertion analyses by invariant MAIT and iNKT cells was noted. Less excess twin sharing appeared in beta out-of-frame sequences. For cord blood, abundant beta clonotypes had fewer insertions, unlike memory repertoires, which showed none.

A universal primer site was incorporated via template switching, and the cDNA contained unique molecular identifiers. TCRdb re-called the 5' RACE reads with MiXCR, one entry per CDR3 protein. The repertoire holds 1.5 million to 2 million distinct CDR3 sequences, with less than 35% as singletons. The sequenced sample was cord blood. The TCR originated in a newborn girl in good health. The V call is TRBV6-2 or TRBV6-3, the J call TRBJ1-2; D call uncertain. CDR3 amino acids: CASSYYGGSIYGYTF. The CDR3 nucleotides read TGTGCCAGCAGTTACTATGGAGGGTCGATCTATGGCTACACCTTC.